This T cell receptor beta chain was profiled in a study of blood T cell repertoires in COVID-19. For the study at large: Sites across the United States, Italy and Spain contributed samples from acute and convalescent COVID-19. PBMCs, B-cell-depleted T cells, or T cells provided the cDNA or gDNA that made up the material.

The CDR3 is made up of 13 amino acids. CDR1 and CDR2 from the germline V gene are SGDLS and YYNGEE. The V gene lost 4 bases and the J gene lost 5 bases, with 12 bases spanning the gap. Using immunoSEQ multiplex PCR, the repertoire was profiled, and TCRdb retains in-frame clones only, with some absent. The profile covers under 300,000 clones, with about 90% appearing a single time and 1.9% taken by the ten largest. Enrolled through a virtual design, the participants were between roughly 18 and 100 years of age and came from about two dozen US areas. Cohort 3 donors counted as recovered after two negative PCRs, clearance, or resolved symptoms.

The material sequenced was PBMCs or T cells enriched from blood (not recorded which). This receptor was identified in a woman between 18 and 29 years old who had recovered from COVID-19. The rearrangement uses TRBV9 and TRBJ1-2, with unresolved D. The CDR3 DNA sequence: TGTGCCAGCAGCCTTGGACTCGGTTATGGCTACACCTTC. Protein product: CASSLGLGYGYTF.